The rows below give T cell receptor beta chains drawn from one sample of a study of blood T cell repertoires in COVID-19. Libraries were prepared by immunoSEQ multiplex PCR; TCRdb keeps only in-frame clonotypes and omits some of them. The sample has approximately 92,000 clones, 82% seen once; the top ten hold 15% to 20%. Sequencing was done on a sample of peripheral blood. The receptors come from a man older than 75 with acute or convalescent COVID-19. Each CDR3 is given with its conserved first and last residue. A D gene is named only where the DNA matches it firmly. Part of the rows lack a size; the others show once, few, many or a class for expanded clones.

v_call	j_call	clone_size	d_call	cdr3_nt	cdr3_aa
TRBV11-2	TRBJ1-5	NA	NA	TGTGCCAGCAGCGGGGGGGGGCCGACCCAGCATTTT	CASSGGGPTQHF
TRBV15	TRBJ2-1	NA	TRBD2	TGTGCCACCAGCGGAGCTAGCGGGGGGTCTTACAATGAGCAGTTCTTC	CATSGASGGSYNEQFF
TRBV7-6	TRBJ2-1	NA	TRBD2	TGTGCCAGCAGCTTAGTGGAGCGGGGAGAGCAGTTCTTC	CASSLVERGEQFF
TRBV15	TRBJ1-5	NA	NA	TGTGCCACCAGCAGAGTTCTTCAGGGTAAACAGCCCCAGCATTTT	CATSRVLQGKQPQHF
TRBV19	TRBJ2-1	NA	TRBD2	TGTGCCAGTAGCGACCCCGGGGGGGGGCAGTTCTTC	CASSDPGGGQFF
TRBV27	TRBJ2-3	few	NA	TGTGCCAGCAGCCAGGGGTCATTTAGCACAGATACGCAGTATTTT	CASSQGSFSTDTQYF
TRBV6-1	TRBJ1-4	NA	NA	TGTGCCAGCAGTGAAGCAAGTGGGCCGTTCGCGGAAAAACTGTTTTTT	CASSEASGPFAEKLFF
TRBV24-1	TRBJ2-5	NA	TRBD1	TGTGCCATCGAAGCGGGACAGGGAAGGACCCAGTACTTC	CAIEAGQGRTQYF
TRBV30	TRBJ2-7	NA	TRBD2	TGTGCCTGGAGTGCCGGGGGGGTGGGTCCCGCCTACGAGCAGTACTTC	CAWSAGGVGPAYEQYF
TRBV21-1	TRBJ2-2	NA	NA	TGTGCCAGCAGCAAAGTTAGTATGACAGGGGGGGATGCCGGGGAGCTGTTTTTT	CASSKVSMTGGDAGELFF
TRBV27	TRBJ1-6	NA	NA	TGTGCCAGCAAAGGGGCAGCCCTGAGCTCCTATAATTCACCCCTCCACTTT	CASKGAALSSYNSPLHF
TRBV6-5	TRBJ2-6	NA	NA	TGTGCCAGCAGTTACTTTCAGGGTTCTGGGGCCAACGTCCTGACTTTC	CASSYFQGSGANVLTF
TRBV7-8	TRBJ2-1	once	TRBD2	TGTGCCAGCAGCTTACGGCGGGGGGTCTACAATGAGCAGTTCTTC	CASSLRRGVYNEQFF
TRBV19	TRBJ1-2	NA	NA	TGTGCCAGTAGTATAGGACAAGACTATGGCTACACCTTC	CASSIGQDYGYTF
TRBV10-3	TRBJ2-7	NA	NA	TGTGCCATCAGTGAGGGCGGGGTGATCTACGAGCAGTACTTC	CAISEGGVIYEQYF
TRBV11-2	TRBJ1-1	once	TRBD1	TGTGCCAGCAGCTACCGACAGGGAGCCACTGAAGCTTTCTTT	CASSYRQGATEAFF
TRBV19	TRBJ1-3	few	NA	TGTGCCTCTGCGGGAAGGCACCTCGGAAACACCATATATTTT	CASAGRHLGNTIYF
TRBV7-2	TRBJ2-4	NA	NA	TGTGCCAGCAGCCCAGGCGGCGGGGGCGGCAAAAACATTCAGTACTTC	CASSPGGGGGKNIQYF
TRBV30	TRBJ2-1	NA	TRBD2	TGTGCCTGGAGTGGGCTAGCGGGGGGCCCCTACAATGAGCAGTTCTTC	CAWSGLAGGPYNEQFF
TRBV5-6	TRBJ1-1	NA	TRBD1	TGTGCCAGCAGCACGCCGGACAGGTCGAACACTGAAGCTTTCTTT	CASSTPDRSNTEAFF
TRBV27	TRBJ1-1	NA	TRBD1	TGTGCCAGCAGTTTCGCCGGGACAGCCACTGAAGCTTTCTTT	CASSFAGTATEAFF
TRBV28	TRBJ1-4	NA	NA	TGTGCCAGCCAAACAGGAATTGAGAAACTGTTTTTT	CASQTGIEKLFF
TRBV5-1	TRBJ2-2	once	NA	TGCGCCAGCAGCTTGTCCTACACCGGGGAGCTGTTTTTT	CASSLSYTGELFF
TRBV11-2	TRBJ2-2	NA	TRBD2	TGTGCCAGCAGCTTAGGACTAGCGGGGAACACCGGGGAGCTGTTTTTT	CASSLGLAGNTGELFF
TRBV29-1	TRBJ2-5	NA	TRBD2	TGCAGCGGCAGCGGGAGTGAGACCCAGTACTTC	CSGSGSETQYF
TRBV5-1	TRBJ1-3	once	TRBD1	TGCGCCAGCAGTCCTACAATACTCCGGGACAGGGTACTCTCTGGAAACACCATATATTTT	CASSPTILRDRVLSGNTIYF
TRBV28	TRBJ2-7	few	NA	TGTGCCAGCAGCCTCAGACAGGTTAGCTCCTACGAGCAGTACTTC	CASSLRQVSSYEQYF
TRBV27	TRBJ2-7	NA	TRBD1	TGTGCCAGCAGTGGGGCCAGGGGGCGAGGAAACGAGCAGTACTTC	CASSGARGRGNEQYF
TRBV7-2	TRBJ2-5	NA	TRBD2	TGTGCCAGCAGCTTGGCTAGCGGGCAAGAGACCCAGTACTTC	CASSLASGQETQYF
TRBV6-2/TRBV6-3	TRBJ2-1	once	TRBD1	TGTGCCAGCAGTACAGGGGGCCGCTCCTACAATGAGCAGTTCTTC	CASSTGGRSYNEQFF
TRBV2	TRBJ2-7	NA	NA	TGTGCCAGCGTTCAGACACTTTACGAGCAGTACTTC	CASVQTLYEQYF
TRBV9	TRBJ2-3	NA	TRBD2	TGTGCCAGCAGGTCCGCGCTAGCGGGAGAGGGGGTTAGCACAGATACGCAGTATTTT	CASRSALAGEGVSTDTQYF
TRBV5-4	TRBJ2-5	NA	NA	TGTGCCAGCAGCTTATCACTCAGGGTCGAAGAGACCCAGTACTTC	CASSLSLRVEETQYF
TRBV5-1	TRBJ2-5	NA	TRBD2	TGCGCCAGCAGCCAGGGACTAGCGGGGGAGACCCAGTACTTC	CASSQGLAGETQYF
TRBV6-2/TRBV6-3	TRBJ1-6	NA	TRBD1	TGTGCCAGCAGTTCCGACAGGGGCAATTCACCCCTCCACTTT	CASSSDRGNSPLHF
TRBV5-1	TRBJ1-5	medium-sized	NA	TGCGCCAGCAGCTTGTCTCCTTATCAGCCCCAGCATTTT	CASSLSPYQPQHF
TRBV11-3	TRBJ2-1	NA	NA	TGTGCCAGCAGCCCGGACTGGGCCAATGATCAAGAGCAGTTCTTC	CASSPDWANDQEQFF
TRBV28	TRBJ2-4	once	TRBD1	TGTGCCAGCAGTCTCCTTGACAGGGGGGCCACCCTAAACATTCAGTACTTC	CASSLLDRGATLNIQYF
TRBV18	TRBJ1-5	NA	NA	TGTGCCAGCTCAGAGCAAAATAGCAATCAGCCCCAGCATTTT	CASSEQNSNQPQHF
TRBV3-1/TRBV3-2	TRBJ2-2	NA	TRBD1	TGTGCCAGCAGCCGACAGGGACCTACCACCGGGGAGCTGTTTTTT	CASSRQGPTTGELFF
TRBV24-1	TRBJ2-1	NA	NA	TGTGCCACCAGTGACCGCACAGGGTATGAGCAGTTCTTC	CATSDRTGYEQFF
TRBV11-2	TRBJ2-2	NA	TRBD2	TGTGCCAGCAGCTGGAGAAGCGGGACGCAGGGGGAGCTGTTTTTT	CASSWRSGTQGELFF
TRBV6-1	TRBJ2-1	NA	NA	TGTGCCAGCAGCGAAGAACAGGGACGGGATGAGCAGTTCTTC	CASSEEQGRDEQFF